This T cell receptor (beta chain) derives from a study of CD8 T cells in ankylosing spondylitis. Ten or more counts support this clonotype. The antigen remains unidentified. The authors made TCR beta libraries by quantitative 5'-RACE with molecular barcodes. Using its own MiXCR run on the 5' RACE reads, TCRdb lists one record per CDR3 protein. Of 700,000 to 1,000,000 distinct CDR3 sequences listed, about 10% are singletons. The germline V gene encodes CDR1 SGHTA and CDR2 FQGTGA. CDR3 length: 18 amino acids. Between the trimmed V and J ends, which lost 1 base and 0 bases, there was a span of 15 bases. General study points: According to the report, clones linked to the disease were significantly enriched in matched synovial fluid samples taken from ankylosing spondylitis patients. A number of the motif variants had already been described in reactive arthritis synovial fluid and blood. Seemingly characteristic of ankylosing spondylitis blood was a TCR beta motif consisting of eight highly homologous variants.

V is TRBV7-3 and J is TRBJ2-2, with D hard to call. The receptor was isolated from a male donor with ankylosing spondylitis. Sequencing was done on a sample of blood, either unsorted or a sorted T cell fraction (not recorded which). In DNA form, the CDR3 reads TGTGCCAGCAGCTTAATGACGACCTACACACCGAACACCGGGGAGCTGTTTTTT. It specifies CASSLMTTYTPNTGELFF.